The rows below give T cell receptor beta chains drawn from one sample of a study of cytomegalovirus exposure and HLA in healthy donors. Profiling relied on immunoSEQ multiplex PCR, and the TCRdb table lists in-frame clones only, not all of them. The sample contains about 180,000 clones, roughly 85% of which appear only once. Material for sequencing was PBMCs. The receptors originated from a young man in good health and CMV-seronegative. Both conserved end residues are part of each CDR3. D genes are given only for firm matches.

d_call j_call v_call cdr3_aa
NA TRBJ2-7 TRBV25-1 CASSEFLGGSYEQYF
NA TRBJ1-2 TRBV7-6 CASSPSTLLTLGYTF
TRBD2 TRBJ2-7 TRBV7-9 CASSKSSGRYYEQYF
NA TRBJ2-5 TRBV11-1 CASTVVTEQETQYF
TRBD2 TRBJ2-7 TRBV18 CASSPGLAAYEQYF
TRBD1 TRBJ2-7 TRBV11-1 CASTTDRGYEQYF
TRBD2 TRBJ2-3 TRBV7-3 CASSPRTSGGPDTQYF
TRBD1 TRBJ1-4 TRBV7-3 CASSRTGLTNEKLFF
NA TRBJ1-2 TRBV28 CASSSRENYGYTF
TRBD1 TRBJ2-7 TRBV6-5 CASSYTGTGTYEQYF
NA TRBJ2-5 TRBV5-1 CASSPIGVPSETQYF
NA TRBJ2-7 TRBV2 CASSDRDWGGEQYF
TRBD1 TRBJ1-5 TRBV4-3 CASSQGTGPRGQPQHF
NA TRBJ1-1 TRBV27 CASSLTENTEAFF
NA TRBJ1-1 TRBV6-5 CASEARNTEAFF
TRBD2 TRBJ2-3 TRBV7-8 CASSLGGSGRVGSLRDTQYF
NA TRBJ2-7 TRBV5-5 CASSPAGLMASYEQYF
NA TRBJ2-3 TRBV30 CAWSYSRGAPVSTDTQYF
TRBD1 TRBJ2-7 TRBV7-2 CASSSRGEGAGTYEQYF
NA TRBJ2-7 TRBV30 CAWRSPTVLEQYF
TRBD1 TRBJ2-3 TRBV6-6 CASSYSGTGTVTQYF